This T cell receptor (beta chain) was profiled in a study of T cell changes during pregnancy in multiple sclerosis. Produced via immunoSEQ multiplex PCR; TCRdb's table is partial and in-frame only. The sample lists tens of thousands of clones, around 89% occurring once. Trimming took 0 bases from V and 2 from J, leaving 11 bases between them. From germline, CDR1 is MNHEY and CDR2 SVGAGI. The CDR3 covers 15 residues. This TCR derives from a female donor with multiple sclerosis, enrolled in a pregnancy study. The sample consisted of CD8+ T cells from peripheral blood mononuclear cells, taken in the third trimester of pregnancy. The chain is built from TRBV6-5 and TRBJ2-7, with D perhaps matching TRBD1 (6 bases). The CDR3, as DNA: TGTGCCAGCAGTTACTCGAGCCCAGGGGCCTACGAGCAGTACTTC. This encodes CASSYSSPGAYEQYF.